Following are 32 T cell receptor beta chains from one sample sequenced in a study of shared T cell receptors in the human thymus. Sequencing used immunoSEQ multiplex PCR; TCRdb keeps in-frame clones, though not all of them. Among hundreds of thousands of clones listed, about 89% were seen once. The same data also went into a second study, on human thymus T cells.

The sequenced sample was thymocytes. These receptors were taken from a boy in the first two years of life with a congenital heart defect.

V is TRBV4-3 and J is TRBJ1-5; D is undetermined. This CDR3 region has 16 residues. V was shortened by 5 bases and J by 1 base, with 15 bases between the two germline ends. In germline, CDR1 is LGHNA, CDR2 YSLEER. The CDR3 nucleotides read TGCGCCAGCAGCGAAAGCCCCTTCCCGAGCAATCAGCCCCAGCATTTT. Its protein is CASSESPFPSNQPQHF.

The chain couples TRBV4-3 to TRBJ2-7; 7 bases match TRBD1. The V and J ends lost 4 bases and 3 bases, in that order; junction bases with no gene match: 6. CDR3 length equals 14 residues. The germline gives CDR1 LGHNA, CDR2 YSLEER. CDR3 protein: CASSPRGQIYEQYF. CDR3 nucleotides: TGCGCCAGCAGCCCCCGGGGACAGATCTACGAGCAGTACTTC.

J is TRBJ1-1 and V is TRBV7-9; D perhaps matches TRBD1 (6 bases). Germline V gene data show CDR1 as SEHNR and CDR2 as FQNEAQ (reference sequence). The CDR3 contains 14 residues. The V end was cut by 5 bases, the J end by 0 bases, with 10 bases between. CDR3 nucleotides: TGTGCCAGCAGCCCGGACAGAATGAACACTGAAGCTTTCTTT. It codes for CASSPDRMNTEAFF. The whole variable domain, filled in from reference TRBV7-9 and TRBJ1-1, reads DTGVSQNPRHKITKRGQNVTFRCDPISEHNRLYWYRQTLGQGPEFLTYFQNEAQLEKSRLLSDRFSAERPKGSFSTLEIQRTEQGDSAMYLCASSPDRMNTEAFFGQGTRLTVV.

CDR3 region: CASSQRRLDVRGSPLHF. The CDR3 DNA is TGCGCCAGCAGCCAAAGACGCCTCGATGTTCGGGGTTCACCCCTCCACTTT. The chain carries TRBV4-3 and TRBJ1-6; D remains ambiguous. V shed 2 bases and J shed 9 bases, with 20 bases lying between them. Germline-derived CDR1 and CDR2 are LGHNA and YSLEER. This CDR3 spans 17 amino acids.

The genes are TRBV28 and TRBJ1-1; 8 bases agree with TRBD1. Germline values: CDR1 MDHEN, CDR2 SYDVKM. Germline trimming cut 3 bases from V and 9 bases from J; bases unmatched to any gene: 9. The CDR3 totals 14 residues. DNA for the CDR3: TGTGCCAGCAGTTTCGGGCTACAGGGGGTAAAAGCTTTCTTT. Its protein is CASSFGLQGVKAFF.

The chain couples TRBV5-8 to TRBJ2-7; 8 bases align to TRBD1. CDR1 and CDR2 (germline): SGHTS, YDEGEE. The V and J ends lost 0 bases and 2 bases, in that order; junction bases with no gene match: 4. This CDR3 has 15 residues. The chain's CDR3 is CASSLDRGFTYEQYF. CDR3 in DNA: TGTGCCAGCAGCTTGGACAGGGGGTTTACCTACGAGCAGTACTTC.

The chain is built from TRBV14 and TRBJ2-1, with 8 bases matching TRBD1. This CDR3 is built from 16 residues. The germline V gene encodes CDR1 SGHDN and CDR2 FVKESK. Trimming cost V 0 bases and J 8 bases; bases outside gene matches: 9. CDR3 region: CASSQEHDRGDHEQFF. The CDR3 bases are TGTGCCAGCAGCCAAGAACATGACAGGGGAGATCATGAGCAGTTCTTC.

The chain is built from TRBV14 and TRBJ2-7, with D maybe TRBD1 (5 bases). Germline CDR1 SGHDN, CDR2 FVKESK. The CDR3 length is 17 residues. Trimming pared 1 base from V and 0 bases from J, leaving 16 bases between. The CDR3: CASSQGKEDSSSYEQYF. The CDR3 nucleotides are TGTGCCAGCAGCCAAGGGAAAGAAGACAGCAGCTCCTACGAGCAGTACTTC.

The chain is built from TRBV5-6 and TRBJ1-4; D is unresolved. Germline V CDR1 and CDR2: SGHDT, YYEEEE. The CDR3 length is 16 residues. Trimming cost V 0 bases and J 4 bases, with 13 bases left between them. Here the CDR3 DNA reads TGTGCCAGCAGCTTGGTCGGCAGGAGGGTTAATGAAAAACTGTTTTTT. Translated: CASSLVGRRVNEKLFF.

The V and J genes are TRBV4-3 and TRBJ1-5; D possibly corresponds to TRBD1 (5 bases). Deletions cut 10 bases from V and 0 bases from J, with 13 bases between. Germline V CDR1 and CDR2: LGHNA, YSLEER. The CDR3 covers 14 residues. The DNA for the CDR3 is TGCGCCACCGGGGGTCCGCGTAGCAATCAGCCCCAGCATTTT. It specifies CATGGPRSNQPQHF.

V is TRBV19 and J is TRBJ2-6; D gene ambiguous. The CDR3 has 19 amino acids. Trimming shortened V by 5 bases and J by 0 bases, and 20 bases separated the two germline ends. From germline, CDR1 is LNHDA and CDR2 SQIVND (reference sequence). CDR3 protein: CASSPRSMVVGSGANVLTF. The CDR3 DNA follows: TGTGCCAGTAGTCCCCGGAGCATGGTGGTCGGCTCTGGGGCCAACGTCCTGACTTTC.

The rearrangement uses TRBV2 and TRBJ2-7; 7 nucleotides align to TRBD1. Germline CDR1 reads SNHLY; CDR2 reads FYNNEI. CDR3 length equals 14 residues. V dropped 6 bases and J dropped 3; count of bases not matched to a gene: 8. Here the CDR3 reads CASRIGDRHYEQYF. The CDR3 DNA reads TGTGCCAGCAGGATCGGGGACAGACACTACGAGCAGTACTTC.

Only one count was recorded for this clone. The gene calls are TRBV28 and TRBJ1-6, with 7 positions matching TRBD1. Trimming at V came to 6 bases and at J to 7 bases, leaving 6 bases not matched to a gene. CDR1 MDHEN and CDR2 SYDVKM come from the germline V gene. This CDR3 has 14 amino acids. In nucleotides, the CDR3 is TGTGCCAGCAGCAACAGGGGTTGGAATTCACCCCTCCACTTT. It yields the protein CASSNRGWNSPLHF.

J is TRBJ2-7 and V is TRBV6-5; D call uncertain. The CDR3 is 13 residues long. Trimming stripped 3 bases from V and 3 bases from J, with 9 bases between. Per the germline V gene, CDR1 is MNHEY and CDR2 is SVGAGI. Here the CDR3 DNA reads TGTGCCAGCAGTTATCTCCCGGGCTACGAGCAGTACTTC. Translated: CASSYLPGYEQYF.

The chain employs TRBV6-5 and TRBJ2-3; D possibly corresponds to TRBD1 (6 bases). Trimming removed 2 bases from V and 1 base from J, with 7 bases in between. Germline V gene data show CDR1 as MNHEY and CDR2 as SVGAGI. The length of the CDR3 is 14 residues. CDR3 loop: CASSYGGRTDTQYF. The DNA for the CDR3 is TGTGCCAGCAGTTACGGGGGCCGCACAGATACGCAGTATTTT.

This clone appeared a single time. The gene calls are TRBV6-5 and TRBJ1-2, with D possibly being TRBD1 (5 bases). The V gene lost 10 bases and the J gene lost 4 bases, with 19 bases spanning the gap. The CDR3 is 14 residues long. Germline V gives CDR1 MNHEY, CDR2 SVGAGI. The chain's CDR3 is CATQKTRGSYGYTF. The CDR3 DNA reads TGTGCCACCCAAAAAACTCGGGGGTCCTATGGCTACACCTTC.

The rearrangement uses TRBV29-1 and TRBJ1-1; unclear D gene. Germline assignment: CDR1 SQVTM and CDR2 ANQGSEA. V lost 5 bases and J 3 bases, leaving 10 bases between the germline ends. This CDR3 comprises 12 residues. The CDR3 DNA is TGCAGCGTTAATTCAGGTCACACTGAAGCTTTCTTT. Translated: CSVNSGHTEAFF.

The chain is built from TRBV7-2 and TRBJ2-5, with 7 positions matching TRBD2. The germline V gene encodes CDR1 SGHTA and CDR2 FQGNSA. V lost 3 bases, J lost 1 base, and 14 bases stayed unmatched. The CDR3 has 18 residues. DNA of the CDR3: TGTGCCAGCAGCTTCTCGACTAGCCCGGAGCTATCCCAAGAGACCCAGTACTTC. It is translated as CASSFSTSPELSQETQYF.

J is TRBJ2-7 and V is TRBV28; 10 bases are a match to TRBD2. The CDR3 is 14 residues long. With 3 bases clipped from V and 6 bases from J, the junction kept 5 bases outside the gene matches. Per the germline V gene, CDR1 is MDHEN and CDR2 is SYDVKM. The CDR3 loop reads CASSFLAGGGEQYF. CDR3 DNA sequence: TGTGCCAGCAGTTTTTTAGCGGGAGGTGGCGAGCAGTACTTC.

The chain combines TRBV28 with TRBJ2-1; D may be TRBD1 (5 bases). There are 16 residues in the CDR3. CDR1 is MDHEN and CDR2 is SYDVKM in the germline V gene. Trimming cost V 2 bases and J 0 bases, with 11 bases left between them. CDR3 region: CASSLLGPSSYNEQFF. The CDR3 region has the DNA TGTGCCAGCAGTTTACTGGGGCCGAGCTCCTACAATGAGCAGTTCTTC. Full variable domain (remainder filled in from reference TRBV28 and TRBJ2-1): DVKVTQSSRYLVKRTGEKVFLECVQDMDHENMFWYRQDPGLGLRLIYFSYDVKMKEKGDIPEGYSVSREKKERFSLILESASTNQTSMYLCASSLLGPSSYNEQFFGPGTRLTVL.

V gene TRBV28 combines with J gene TRBJ2-3, with 10 bases identical to TRBD2. CDR3 length: 15 residues. The V gene end was trimmed by 5 bases and the J gene end by 1 base; junction bases not matched to a gene: 3. Per germline, CDR1 MDHEN and CDR2 SYDVKM. The CDR3 sequence: CASSIGLAGTDTQYF. In nucleotides, the CDR3 is TGTGCCAGCAGTATAGGACTAGCGGGCACAGATACGCAGTATTTT.

The CDR3 region is CASSSRKTGTSGTDTQYF. The CDR3, as DNA: TGTGCCAGCAGCTCAAGGAAAACCGGGACTAGCGGTACAGATACGCAGTATTTT. The chain links TRBV11-2 to TRBJ2-3; 11 bases match TRBD2. This CDR3 spans 18 amino acids. After removal of 4 bases from V and 3 bases from J, the junction contained 12 bases not matched to a gene. Germline CDR1 reads SGHAT; CDR2 reads FQNNGV.

This sequence joins TRBV2 and TRBJ1-1; 9 positions agree with TRBD1. The CDR3 covers 17 residues. Germline values: CDR1 SNHLY, CDR2 FYNNEI. The V and J ends lost 4 bases and 1 base, in that order; junction bases with no gene match: 10. CDR3 DNA: TGTGCCAGCAGTGGGGGGGACAGGGTGGTAAAGAACACTGAAGCTTTCTTT. Translation: CASSGGDRVVKNTEAFF.

This clone has a handful of counts. The chain recombines TRBV4-1 with TRBJ1-6; perhaps TRBD1 as D (5 bases). The V end was cut by 1 base, the J end by 9 bases, with 16 bases between. CDR3 size: 16 residues. The germline gives CDR1 MGHRA, CDR2 YSYEKL. In nucleotides, the CDR3 is TGCGCCAGCAGCCAAGTTCCCAGGGACGGGGGTTCACCCCTCCACTTT. Protein product: CASSQVPRDGGSPLHF.

The V gene is TRBV27, the J gene TRBJ2-3; possible D gene TRBD2, 6 bases. CDR3 length: 14 amino acids. Between the trimmed V and J ends, which lost 7 bases and 4 bases, there was a span of 15 bases. Germline V CDR1 and CDR2: MNHEY, SMNVEV (reference sequence). CDR3 region: CASNAGTPADTQYF. The CDR3 DNA is TGTGCCAGCAACGCGGGGACCCCCGCAGATACGCAGTATTTT.

The V and J genes are TRBV27 and TRBJ2-1; no clear D. The CDR3 contains 14 residues. The V gene's germline CDR1 is MNHEY and CDR2 SMNVEV (reference sequence). Trimming left V 0 bases short and J 5 bases short, with 8 bases between. CDR3 nucleotides: TGTGCCAGCAGTTTATCGCAACAAGACAATGAGCAGTTCTTC. Translating it yields CASSLSQQDNEQFF.

The chain employs TRBV23-1 and TRBJ2-3, with TRBD2 as a possible D gene (5 bases). TRBV23-1 is an ORF for which the function is uncertain. V was cut by 4 bases and J by 2 bases, with 7 bases left in between. CDR3 size: 13 residues. The CDR3 DNA sequence: TGCGCCAGCAGTCGAGGGCTCACAGATACGCAGTATTTT. Encoded protein: CASSRGLTDTQYF.

This clone has only one observation. The chain combines TRBV11-2 with TRBJ1-1; no clear D gene. Per germline, CDR1 SGHAT and CDR2 FQNNGV. V lost 0 bases and J 0 bases, leaving 8 bases between the germline ends. The CDR3 is 15 residues long. The CDR3 region is CASSLEPGLNTEAFF. The CDR3 DNA is TGTGCCAGCAGCTTAGAACCGGGTCTGAACACTGAAGCTTTCTTT. The entire variable domain, with the rest obtained from reference TRBV11-2 and TRBJ1-1, is as follows: EAGVAQSPRYKIIEKRQSVAFWCNPISGHATLYWYQQILGQGPKLLIQFQNNGVVDDSQLPKDRFSAERLKGVDSTLKIQPAKLEDSAVYLCASSLEPGLNTEAFFGQGTRLTVV.

CDR3 sequence: CASSRWTGETQYF. The CDR3 coding sequence is TGCGCCAGCAGCCGATGGACTGGGGAGACCCAGTACTTC. The chain is built from TRBV4-3 and TRBJ2-5, with D possibly TRBD2 on 5 matching bases. This CDR3 has 13 amino acids. V was pared by 4 bases and J by 5 bases, with 11 bases between. Germline V gene lookup returns CDR1 LGHNA and CDR2 YSLEER.

The chain combines TRBV28 with TRBJ1-5; 8 bases align to TRBD1. V shed 10 bases, J shed 6 bases, and the junction held 5 bases outside the gene matches. Germline V gene sequence: CDR1 MDHEN, CDR2 SYDVKM. The CDR3 runs to 12 residues. The CDR3 bases are TGTGCCACAAACAGGGGGGGTCAGCCCCAGCATTTT. Translating gives CATNRGGQPQHF.

The chain recombines TRBV6-5 with TRBJ2-7; D uncertain. CDR1 MNHEY and CDR2 SVGAGI come from the germline V gene. The V end was cut by 4 bases, the J end by 1 base, with 8 bases between. The CDR3 consists of 13 residues. Written as DNA, the CDR3 is TGTGCCAGCAGTTGGCGGAGATCCTACGAGCAGTACTTC. It is translated as CASSWRRSYEQYF.

This chain links TRBV4-3 with TRBJ1-1, with unresolved D. The CDR3 extends over 15 amino acids. V was pared by 1 base and J by 5 bases, with 14 bases between. Germline CDR1 LGHNA, CDR2 YSLEER. The CDR3, as DNA: TGCGCCAGCAGCCAAGGTGCATTCCTGAGGACTGAAGCTTTCTTT. Translated: CASSQGAFLRTEAFF.